This T cell receptor beta chain stems from a study of breast tumors, draining lymph nodes, adjacent tissues. As concerns this clonotype: Its antigen is not identified. Possible read error: a much larger clone is one base away.

Study-wide points: Data only fit, rather than demonstrated, lymph node origin of most tumor T cells.

The CDR3 spans 15 residues. CDR1 KGHSH and CDR2 LQKENI come from the germline V gene. Breast cancer patients provided tissue from their axillary draining lymph nodes. Using its own MiXCR run on the multiplex PCR reads, TCRdb lists one record per CDR3 protein. The data show 130,000 or so distinct CDR3 sequences, 21% seen once. The genes are TRBV18 and TRBJ2-1, with D maybe TRBD1 (6 bases). The sample was axillary lymph node tissue. This clonotype was obtained from a female donor with breast cancer. Some clones in this sample may be carry-over from other donors' samples. The CDR3 here is CATQWGRGSYNGQFF. The CDR3 nucleotides are TGTGCCACCCAATGGGGGCGCGGCTCCTACAATGGGCAGTTCTTC. Combining the CDR3 with reference TRBV18 and TRBJ2-1 gives the whole variable domain NAGVMQNPRHLVRRRGQEARLRCSPMKGHSHVYWYRQLPEEGLKFMVYLQKENIIDESGMPKERFSAEFPKEGPSILRIQQVVRGDSAAYFCATQWGRGSYNGQFFGPGTRLTVL.